The sequence of this T cell receptor beta chain was determined in a study of blood T cell repertoires in COVID-19. Turning to the study itself: COVID-19 samples from acute and convalescent phases originated in the United States, Italy and Spain. In each case, the material was cDNA or gDNA derived from T cells, B-cell-depleted T cells, or PBMCs.

Clones were sequenced by immunoSEQ multiplex PCR, and TCRdb holds only the in-frame ones, with some missing. Of hundreds of thousands of clones in the sample, over 75% were seen once. V dropped 5 bases and J dropped 6 bases, with 17 bases sitting between them. Germline V gene lookup returns CDR1 MNHEY and CDR2 SVGAGI. The CDR3 is 14 amino acids. The chain combines TRBV6-5 with TRBJ2-7, with a possible D match to TRBD2 (6 bases). This receptor was taken from a woman in her 30s with acute or convalescent COVID-19. The source material was peripheral blood. CDR3 sequence (DNA): TGTGCCAGCAGTCGACTGGGGGACTCGTCCGAGCAGTACTTC. Its translation: CASSRLGDSSEQYF.